A selection of T cell receptor beta chains follows, all from one sample in a study of blood T cell repertoires in COVID-19. TCRdb's table, derived via immunoSEQ multiplex PCR, lists solely in-frame clones and lacks some. In the table there are some 83,000 clones, around nine tenths of which are singletons. Sequenced sample: peripheral blood. The source of these receptors is a man aged 80 or over with active or convalescent COVID-19. The CDR3 runs from the conserved cysteine through the conserved F or W. The D gene is left open where the match is weak.

V	D	CDR3
TRBV5-8	NA	CASSLWGRSNNSPLHF
TRBV5-1	NA	CASRPGGAVETQYF
TRBV24-1	NA	CATGQGQETQYF
TRBV3-1/TRBV3-2	TRBD1	CASSQYRGFTEAFF
TRBV28	NA	CASSLTVEAFF
TRBV19	NA	CASSIEYSNSPLHF
TRBV29-1	TRBD1	CSVKRGQSYGYTF
TRBV28	NA	CASSFFFLSGNRENTEAFF
TRBV30	TRBD1	CAWRSQGANQPQHF
TRBV2	TRBD1	CASIGQGVYSPLHF
TRBV30	TRBD2	CAWSATSGRATGNIQYF
TRBV20-1	NA	CRATQDYGYTF
TRBV7-3	TRBD1	CASSFTGDAGNTIYF
TRBV19	NA	CASSDAAYRDLTEAFF
TRBV19	NA	CASRIGRGADTQYF
TRBV18	NA	CASSLTGRELFF
TRBV3-1/TRBV3-2	NA	CASSSLGTTQYF
TRBV7-9	NA	CASSLGAPGDTQYF
TRBV28	TRBD1	CASRGTGVWEKLFF
TRBV5-4	NA	CASSLLGETQYF
TRBV2	NA	CASSGQRASEAFF
TRBV5-1	NA	CASNTGDPLAKNIQYF
TRBV19	NA	CASSMQYNEQFF
TRBV3-1/TRBV3-2	TRBD2	CASSQDVGRGSSGANVLTF
TRBV2	TRBD1	CASSPQGVGTEAFF
TRBV4-1	TRBD2	CASSQAGTTKETQYF
TRBV6-1	TRBD1	CASSAGTGSSYNEQFF
TRBV30	NA	CAWSVPGSGYTF
TRBV18	TRBD2	CASSPGLASTGELFF
TRBV2	NA	CARGGSDGRSFYGYTF
TRBV18	NA	CASSPPAETDTQYF
TRBV18	TRBD1	CASRRTGGFQETQYF
TRBV14	TRBD2	CASSLGLDDEQFF
TRBV7-2	NA	CASSLRLQETQYF
TRBV28	NA	CASAAGLSSPLHF
TRBV20-1	NA	CSASEAGNQPQHF
TRBV6-5	NA	CASSFRTRTQETQYF
TRBV5-8	NA	CASSLVNSFGQYIQPQHF
TRBV18	NA	CASSPNRDWSYGYTF
TRBV19	NA	CASSVRVEQPQHF